A single sample is the source of the 29 T cell receptor beta chains below, sequenced in a study of T cell responses to AZD1222 COVID-19 vaccine. Some clones are missing from TCRdb's copy, which holds only in-frame ones; the method was immunoSEQ multiplex PCR. Here the sample spans approximately 100,000 clones, about 92% being singletons. The source was peripheral blood, collected on day 0 of AZD1222 vaccination. The receptor source for this set is an adult in good health.

The chain uses TRBV4-3 and TRBJ2-7, with 9 nucleotides matching TRBD1. Per germline, CDR1 LGHNA and CDR2 YSLEER. With 1 base clipped from V and 4 bases from J, the junction kept 8 bases outside the gene matches. The CDR3 has 16 amino acids. The chain's CDR3 is CASSQGFGTGLYEQYF. The CDR3 DNA is TGCGCCAGCAGCCAAGGGTTCGGGACAGGGCTTTACGAGCAGTACTTC.

This chain connects TRBV28 to TRBJ1-4; TRBD1 agrees at 7 bases. The CDR3 runs to 17 residues. The J segment lost 5 bases and the V segment lost 2 bases, leaving 11 bases of the junction unmatched. Per germline, CDR1 MDHEN and CDR2 SYDVKM. The DNA of the CDR3 is TGTGCCAGCAGTTTAGCCCGAGGGACAGTTAGAAATGAAAAACTGTTTTTT. Translation: CASSLARGTVRNEKLFF.

J is TRBJ2-5 and V is TRBV6-5, with unresolved D. CDR1 and CDR2 (germline): MNHEY, SVGAGI. There are 12 residues in the CDR3. The V gene lost 6 bases and the J gene lost 3 bases, with 8 bases spanning the gap. The CDR3 DNA reads as TGTGCCAGCAGACGACTGGAAGAGACCCAGTACTTC. Protein product: CASRRLEETQYF.

The J gene is TRBJ2-3, the V gene TRBV6-5, with 8 bases lining up with TRBD1. From germline, CDR1 is MNHEY and CDR2 SVGAGI. J gave up 3 bases and V 7 bases, and 9 bases lay outside the gene matches. CDR3 length: 15 residues. In nucleotides, the CDR3 is TGTGCCAGCACCCCCGGACAGGGAATAACAGATACGCAGTATTTT. Its translation: CASTPGQGITDTQYF.

The chain couples TRBV28 to TRBJ2-3; 9 nucleotides match TRBD2. J gave up 2 bases and V 2 bases, and 8 bases lay outside the gene matches. CDR3 length: 17 amino acids. Germline V gene sequence: CDR1 MDHEN, CDR2 SYDVKM. Written as DNA, the CDR3 is TGTGCCAGCAGTTTAAGGACTAGCGCCACATACACAGATACGCAGTATTTT. Amino acids: CASSLRTSATYTDTQYF.

This clone has only one observation. The chain has TRBV29-1 and TRBJ2-5; 7 nucleotides agree with TRBD1. Germline trimming cut 0 bases from V and 5 bases from J; bases unmatched to any gene: 12. The CDR3 length is 16 residues. The germline CDR1 and CDR2 sequences are SQVTM and ANQGSEA. DNA of the CDR3: TGCAGCGTTGAAGACCACCGGGACAGTCAATGGGAGACCCAGTACTTC. It codes for CSVEDHRDSQWETQYF.

The CDR3 DNA reads as TGTGCCAGCAGCTTCAGGGTGCGCGGCGAGCAGTACTTC. The encoded protein is CASSFRVRGEQYF. V usage is TRBV7-8 and J usage is TRBJ2-7, with a weak D call TRBD1 (5 bases). The ends were cut back, 3 bases at V and 6 bases at J, with 12 bases in the middle. Germline CDR1 is SGHVS and CDR2 is FQNEAQ. The CDR3 length is 13 residues.

The rearrangement links TRBV7-9 to TRBJ2-2; possible D gene TRBD1, 5 bases. Germline V gene lookup returns CDR1 SEHNR and CDR2 FQNEAQ (reference sequence). The CDR3 contains 15 residues. V gave up 2 bases and J gave up 7 bases, with 14 bases separating them. This CDR3 is CASSLLPGRIGELFF. The CDR3 DNA sequence: TGTGCCAGCAGCTTACTCCCAGGGCGTATCGGGGAGCTGTTTTTT.

The gene calls are TRBV2 and TRBJ2-1; 9 bases agree with TRBD2. Germline lookup yields CDR1 SNHLY and CDR2 FYNNEI. The CDR3 totals 13 residues. The trim removed 1 base at V and 12 bases at J, leaving 4 bases unmatched. The CDR3 here is CASSEGASGVQFF. CDR3 bases: TGTGCCAGCAGTGAAGGGGCTAGCGGGGTGCAGTTCTTC.

A single count supports this clone. This rearrangement joins TRBV11-3 to TRBJ1-1; D not resolved. This CDR3 has 17 residues. V was clipped by 0 bases and J by 0 bases, with 14 bases between them. CDR1 is SGHNT and CDR2 is YENEEA in the germline V gene. CDR3 loop: CASSLDREGAMNTEAFF. For the CDR3, the DNA is TGTGCCAGCAGCTTAGATAGGGAGGGCGCGATGAACACTGAAGCTTTCTTT.

The chain has TRBV19 and TRBJ2-5; TRBD1 is a possible D gene (6 bases). Looked up from germline, CDR1 is LNHDA and CDR2 is SQIVND (reference sequence). The CDR3 contains 16 residues. The V end was cut by 4 bases, the J end by 7 bases, with 22 bases between. CDR3 residues: CASSTEGVDQEGTQYF. The CDR3, as DNA: TGTGCCAGTAGTACTGAGGGGGTAGATCAAGAAGGGACCCAGTACTTC.

This chain links TRBV19 with TRBJ2-1; 8 bases fit TRBD2. Germline assignment: CDR1 LNHDA and CDR2 SQIVND (reference sequence). J was trimmed by 6 bases and V by 3 bases; bases with no gene match: 10. The CDR3 length is 16 residues. The CDR3 bases are TGTGCCAGTAGTATGGGGTGGGTAGCGGGACGCAATGAGCAGTTCTTC. Translation gives CASSMGWVAGRNEQFF. Combining the CDR3 with reference TRBV19 and TRBJ2-1 gives the whole variable domain DGGITQSPKYLFRKEGQNVTLSCEQNLNHDAMYWYRQDPGQGLRLIYYSQIVNDFQKGDIAEGYSVSREKKESFPLTVTSAQKNPTAFYLCASSMGWVAGRNEQFFGPGTRLTVL.

V usage is TRBV6-1 and J usage is TRBJ1-6; D uncertain. Trimming left V 0 bases short and J 3 bases short, with 15 bases between. The CDR3 has 18 residues. CDR1 MNHNS and CDR2 SASEGT come from the germline V gene. CDR3 DNA sequence: TGTGCCAGCAGTGAAGCATCAGACCGCGGGAGCTATAATTCACCCCTCCACTTT. This translates into CASSEASDRGSYNSPLHF.

This sequence joins TRBV7-2 and TRBJ1-6; D not certain. There are 15 residues in the CDR3. Germline V CDR1 and CDR2: SGHTA, FQGNSA. V lost 1 base and J 9 bases, leaving 13 bases between the germline ends. This CDR3 is CASSLVAGSGSPLHF. In nucleotides, the CDR3 is TGTGCCAGCAGCTTAGTTGCTGGGTCCGGTTCACCCCTCCACTTT.

This chain joins TRBV24-1 and TRBJ1-6, with unresolved D. V was shortened by 1 base and J by 0 bases, with 18 bases between the two germline ends. Germline lookup yields CDR1 KGHDR and CDR2 SFDVKD. The CDR3 length is 20 residues. CDR3 protein: CATSDFLRHRESSYNSPLHF. CDR3 coding DNA: TGTGCCACCAGTGATTTCCTCAGGCATCGGGAGAGCTCCTATAATTCACCCCTCCACTTT.

The chain joins TRBV10-3 to TRBJ1-1; D is uncertain. The CDR3 loop spans 12 amino acids. Trimming left V 6 bases short and J 1 base short, with 6 bases between. CDR1 and CDR2 from the germline V gene are ENHRY and SYGVKD. The CDR3 is CAIRPSNTEAFF. The DNA of the CDR3 is TGTGCCATCAGGCCCTCGAACACTGAAGCTTTCTTT.

The chain recombines TRBV5-6 with TRBJ1-4, with no clear D. Germline loops: CDR1 SGHDT, CDR2 YYEEEE. This CDR3 has 17 residues. Trimming took off 1 base at V and 0 bases at J, with 13 bases between the two ends. The CDR3 reads CASSLQLTSATNEKLFF. The CDR3 DNA follows: TGTGCCAGCAGCTTGCAACTGACTAGTGCAACTAATGAAAAACTGTTTTTT.

The chain uses TRBV24-1 and TRBJ2-3; D is perhaps TRBD1 (6 bases). CDR1 is KGHDR, CDR2 SFDVKD, per germline. The CDR3 has 15 amino acids. V was trimmed by 4 bases and J by 0 bases, leaving 10 bases between them. CDR3 loop: CATSDHDRSTDTQYF. The CDR3 DNA reads TGTGCCACCAGTGACCACGACAGGAGCACAGATACGCAGTATTTT.

V and J are TRBV19 and TRBJ2-3, with D uncertain. The CDR3 covers 16 residues. V lost 1 base, J lost 0 bases, and 11 bases lay in between. Germline CDR1 is LNHDA and CDR2 is SQIVND (reference sequence). Written as DNA, the CDR3 is TGTGCCAGTAGTATAGTGGCACTCTCCAGCACAGATACGCAGTATTTT. Its translation is CASSIVALSSTDTQYF.

The CDR3 here is CASSLSPGTLSAPQHF. The CDR3 DNA follows: TGTGCCAGCAGTTTAAGTCCCGGGACACTAAGCGCGCCCCAGCATTTT. This chain joins TRBV28 and TRBJ1-5; weak D call: TRBD1 (6 bases). V gave up 2 bases and J gave up 9 bases, with 20 bases separating them. This CDR3 is 16 amino acids long. Per the germline V gene, CDR1 is MDHEN and CDR2 is SYDVKM.

V is TRBV9 and J is TRBJ1-1; 8 positions match TRBD1. The CDR3 covers 12 residues. CDR1 SGDLS and CDR2 YYNGEE come from the germline V gene. The V segment lost 3 bases and the J segment 8 bases; nucleotides outside the gene matches: 3. The CDR3 sequence is CASSGPGGEAFF. In DNA form, the CDR3 reads TGTGCCAGCAGCGGACCAGGGGGCGAAGCTTTCTTT.

V usage is TRBV2 and J usage is TRBJ2-7; 8 bases line up with TRBD1. This CDR3 spans 15 amino acids. Unmatched junction bases numbered 7, after V lost 3 bases and J lost 3 bases. Germline values: CDR1 SNHLY, CDR2 FYNNEI. CDR3 protein: CASSDRGQAYYEQYF. For the CDR3, the DNA is TGTGCCAGCAGTGATCGGGGACAGGCCTACTACGAGCAGTACTTC.

The V gene is TRBV7-9, the J gene TRBJ1-1; TRBD1 aligns across 11 bases. The trim removed 5 bases at V and 4 bases at J, leaving 3 bases unmatched. The germline V gene has CDR1 SEHNR and CDR2 FQNEAQ (reference sequence). This CDR3 spans 14 amino acids. The DNA for the CDR3 is TGTGCCAGCAGCGGACAGGGGGCTCCCACTGAAGCTTTCTTT. The encoded protein is CASSGQGAPTEAFF.

This chain connects TRBV19 to TRBJ1-5; no definite D call. The CDR3 loop spans 12 amino acids. Trimming took 2 bases from V and 13 from J, leaving 12 bases between them. CDR1 is LNHDA and CDR2 is SQIVND in the germline V gene (reference sequence). The CDR3 DNA is TGTGCCAGTAGTATATTCCCAGCGCCGCAGCATTTT. As protein: CASSIFPAPQHF.

The J gene is TRBJ2-2, the V gene TRBV7-9; D might be TRBD1 (6 bases). This CDR3 is 15 amino acids long. The V end lost 5 bases, the J end lost 6 bases, and 16 bases lay between the germline ends. The germline CDR1 and CDR2 sequences are SEHNR and FQNEAQ (reference sequence). This chain's CDR3 is CASSPRTASAGELFF. The CDR3 DNA sequence: TGTGCCAGCAGCCCCAGGACAGCCTCCGCCGGGGAGCTGTTTTTT.

The chain has TRBV28 and TRBJ1-5, with D uncertain. CDR3 length: 16 amino acids. Germline assignment: CDR1 MDHEN and CDR2 SYDVKM. Trimming took off 8 bases at V and 2 bases at J, with 19 bases between the two ends. CDR3: CASDTRWGLGNQPQHF. In DNA, the CDR3 is TGTGCCAGCGACACCAGGTGGGGTTTAGGCAATCAGCCCCAGCATTTT.

The chain carries TRBV27 and TRBJ1-6; the match to TRBD1 covers 7 bases. Germline V gives CDR1 MNHEY, CDR2 SMNVEV (reference sequence). V gave up 1 base and J gave up 0 bases; unmatched junction bases: 3. This CDR3 region has 17 residues. In nucleotides, the CDR3 is TGTGCCAGCAGTTTATTTCCAGGGGGCTCCTATAATTCACCCCTCCACTTT. It specifies CASSLFPGGSYNSPLHF.

This chain connects TRBV4-1 to TRBJ2-2; 7 nucleotides agree with TRBD1. Trimming at V came to 4 bases and at J to 4 bases, leaving 3 bases not matched to a gene. Germline V gene sequence: CDR1 MGHRA, CDR2 YSYEKL. The CDR3 sequence is 14 residues long. CDR3 DNA sequence: TGCGCCAGCAGCCCTTGGACAGGCACCGGGGAGCTGTTTTTT. This codes for CASSPWTGTGELFF.

This clone was seen a single time. The V call is TRBV7-3, the J call TRBJ1-6; 9 bases align to TRBD1. This CDR3 spans 14 amino acids. J was trimmed by 10 bases and V by 3 bases; bases with no gene match: 4. Germline V CDR1 and CDR2: SGHTA, FQGTGA. The CDR3 loop is CASSLGTGNSPLHF. DNA of the CDR3: TGTGCCAGCAGCTTGGGGACAGGGAACTCACCCCTCCACTTT.